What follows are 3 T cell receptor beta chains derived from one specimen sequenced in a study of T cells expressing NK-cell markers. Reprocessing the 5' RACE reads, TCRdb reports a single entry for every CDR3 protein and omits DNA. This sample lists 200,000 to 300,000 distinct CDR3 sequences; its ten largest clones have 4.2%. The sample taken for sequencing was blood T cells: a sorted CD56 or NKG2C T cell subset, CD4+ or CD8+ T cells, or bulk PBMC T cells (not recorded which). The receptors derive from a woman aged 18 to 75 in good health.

This chain's CDR3 is CASSYGGQNYGYTF. The chain joins TRBV6-5 to TRBJ1-2; TCRdb proposes TRBD1, but this gene call is untestable without DNA. This CDR3 region has 14 residues. CDR1 and CDR2 (germline): MNHEY, SVGAGI.

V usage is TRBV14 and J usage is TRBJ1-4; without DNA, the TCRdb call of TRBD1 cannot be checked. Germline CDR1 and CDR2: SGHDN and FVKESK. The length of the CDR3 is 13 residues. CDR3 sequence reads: CASSQIPGEKLFF.

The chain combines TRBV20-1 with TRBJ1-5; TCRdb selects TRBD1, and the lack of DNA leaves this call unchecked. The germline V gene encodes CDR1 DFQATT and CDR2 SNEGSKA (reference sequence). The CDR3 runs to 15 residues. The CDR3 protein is CSARGGEGGNQPQHF.